The next 21 T cell receptor beta chains were all read from a single sample in a study of neoadjuvant anti-PD-1 for oral cavity cancer. TCRdb's copy holds only in-frame clones and misses some; the assay was immunoSEQ multiplex PCR. The table lists about 12,000 clones, roughly 60% of them singletons. The material sequenced was tumor tissue, taken before nivolumab (anti-PD-1) treatment. The receptor source for this set is a person between 35 and 79 years old with oral cavity squamous cell carcinoma. The donor label of this sample is uncertain.

The CDR3 reads CASRYRDRAHEQYF. The DNA for the CDR3 is TGTGCCAGCAGGTACCGGGACAGGGCCCACGAGCAGTACTTC. This chain connects TRBV6-6 to TRBJ2-7, with 9 bases lining up with TRBD1. The CDR3 loop spans 14 amino acids. Germline loops: CDR1 MNHNY, CDR2 SVGAGI (reference sequence). V was pared by 6 bases and J by 5 bases, with 8 bases of the junction left unmatched.

The chain joins TRBV6-1 to TRBJ1-6; D is undetermined. V was cut by 0 bases and J by 7 bases, with 4 bases left in between. The CDR3 is 13 residues long. Germline values: CDR1 MNHNS, CDR2 SASEGT. The CDR3 sequence: CASSEAGNSPLHF. CDR3 in DNA: TGTGCCAGCAGTGAAGCCGGCAATTCACCCCTCCACTTT.

CDR3 coding DNA: TGTGCCAGCAGCCCCGGACAGAACACCGGGGAGCTGTTTTTT. Its protein product is CASSPGQNTGELFF. The chain joins TRBV7-9 to TRBJ2-2, with TRBD1 as a possible D gene (5 bases). The CDR3 is made up of 14 amino acids. The V gene lost 5 bases and the J gene lost 1 base, with 8 bases spanning the gap. Germline V gene lookup returns CDR1 SEHNR and CDR2 FQNEAQ (reference sequence).

J is TRBJ1-1 and V is TRBV6-5, with D unclear. CDR3 length: 15 residues. From germline, CDR1 is MNHEY and CDR2 SVGAGI. V was pared by 4 bases and J by 3 bases, with 15 bases between. The CDR3, as DNA: TGTGCCAGCAGTTTCACAGTGGGATGGGACACTGAAGCTTTCTTT. Translating it yields CASSFTVGWDTEAFF.

V usage is TRBV9 and J usage is TRBJ2-2; no reliable D call. The CDR3 consists of 15 residues. Trimming removed 4 bases from V and 11 bases from J, with 21 bases in between. Germline values: CDR1 SGDLS, CDR2 YYNGEE. The CDR3 DNA follows: TGTGCCAGCAGCTCCTTAGGCCCCCGGACCCCCGAGCTGTTTTTT. It yields the protein CASSSLGPRTPELFF. Drawing the rest from reference TRBV9 and TRBJ2-2, the complete variable domain is DSGVTQTPKHLITATGQRVTLRCSPRSGDLSVYWYQQSLDQGLQFLIQYYNGEERAKGNILERFSAQQFPDLHSELNLSSLELGDSALYFCASSSLGPRTPELFFGEGSRLTVL.

This rearrangement joins TRBV5-1 to TRBJ2-7; 9 bases are a match to TRBD2. There are 16 residues in the CDR3. Trimming at V came to 4 bases and at J to 1 base, leaving 9 bases not matched to a gene. Germline V gene sequence: CDR1 SGHRS, CDR2 YFSETQ. This CDR3 is CASSDQAGGPSYEQYF. CDR3 sequence (DNA): TGCGCCAGCAGCGATCAAGCGGGGGGACCGTCCTACGAGCAGTACTTC.

This clone has just a few counts. The V and J genes are TRBV6-1 and TRBJ2-1; tentatively, D is TRBD1 or TRBD2 (5 bases each). The V end was cut by 4 bases, the J end by 7 bases, with 17 bases between. Germline loops: CDR1 MNHNS, CDR2 SASEGT. The CDR3 covers 15 residues. CDR3 in amino acids: CASSVRAGFVNEQFF. CDR3 sequence (DNA): TGTGCCAGCAGTGTGAGGGCAGGGTTTGTGAATGAGCAGTTCTTC.

This chain joins TRBV5-1 and TRBJ2-5; 10 nucleotides agree with TRBD1. Looked up from germline, CDR1 is SGHRS and CDR2 is YFSETQ. V shed 4 bases, J shed 3 bases, and the junction held 9 bases outside the gene matches. This CDR3 is 16 amino acids long. The CDR3 coding sequence is TGCGCCAGCAGCGCCAGACAGGGGGCCGTAGAAGAGACCCAGTACTTC. It codes for CASSARQGAVEETQYF.

The chain is built from TRBV14 and TRBJ2-1; TRBD2 matches at 10 bases. The CDR3 is 17 amino acids. Germline V gives CDR1 SGHDN, CDR2 FVKESK. The V segment lost 1 base and the J segment 8 bases; nucleotides outside the gene matches: 11. The CDR3 spells CASSQGEGLASRHEQFF. Here the CDR3 DNA reads TGTGCCAGCAGCCAAGGCGAGGGACTAGCGTCTCGCCATGAGCAGTTCTTC.

The CDR3 nucleotides read TGTGCCAGCAGCCTGGGACAGGGTCTTAGGGAAGAGCAGTTCTTC. It yields the protein CASSLGQGLREEQFF. The rearrangement joins TRBV5-4 to TRBJ2-1; TRBD1 matches at 9 bases. The ends lost 4 bases at V and 10 bases at J; junction bases unmatched: 12. From germline, CDR1 is SGHNT and CDR2 YYREEE (reference sequence). This CDR3 contains 15 residues.

In this sample, this clone turned up once. The chain couples TRBV7-3 to TRBJ2-2; 7 bases align to TRBD2. Germline CDR1 is SGHTA and CDR2 is FQGTGA. The CDR3 spans 14 residues. V lost 2 bases to trimming and J lost 5 bases; unmatched junction nucleotides: 2. CDR3 in DNA: TGTGCCAGCAGCTTATTCGGGGGGACCGGGGAGCTGTTTTTT. Translated, it gives CASSLFGGTGELFF. Combining the CDR3 with reference TRBV7-3 and TRBJ2-2 gives the whole variable domain GAGVSQTPSNKVTEKGKYVELRCDPISGHTALYWYRQSLGQGPEFLIYFQGTGAADDSGLPNDRFFAVRPEGSVSTLKIQRTERGDSAVYLCASSLFGGTGELFFGEGSRLTVL.

The gene calls are TRBV14 and TRBJ1-1, with TRBD1 as a possible D gene (6 bases). The germline V gene encodes CDR1 SGHDN and CDR2 FVKESK. The CDR3 consists of 13 residues. The ends were cut back, 4 bases at V and 6 bases at J, with 12 bases in the middle. The CDR3 DNA sequence: TGTGCCAGCAGCCCCTACAGGGTCGCTGAAGCTTTCTTT. It is translated as CASSPYRVAEAFF.

V is TRBV30 and J is TRBJ1-3; 10 nucleotides agree with TRBD1. Trimming removed 4 bases from V and 0 bases from J; junction bases left unmatched: 12. CDR3 length: 18 amino acids. From germline, CDR1 is GTSNPN and CDR2 SVGIG (reference sequence). The CDR3 nucleotides read TGTGCCTGGACCCGGGACAGGGGATTTCTCAGCTCTGGAAACACCATATATTTT. It specifies CAWTRDRGFLSSGNTIYF.

The rearrangement joins TRBV7-2 to TRBJ1-2; tentative D call: TRBD1 (6 bases). Germline V gene sequence: CDR1 SGHTA, CDR2 FQGNSA. V was shortened by 5 bases and J by 2 bases, with 12 bases between the two germline ends. The CDR3 totals 14 residues. The DNA for the CDR3 is TGTGCCAGCAGCCTTGGACAGTTAAACTATGGCTACACCTTC. Its translation: CASSLGQLNYGYTF.

The chain couples TRBV7-2 to TRBJ2-2; 13 nucleotides agree with TRBD2. J gave up 10 bases and V 6 bases, and 5 bases lay outside the gene matches. Germline V gene lookup returns CDR1 SGHTA and CDR2 FQGNSA. CDR3 size: 14 residues. The CDR3 DNA follows: TGTGCCAGCAGTACTAGCGGGGGGGCCCTGGAGCTGTTTTTT. As protein: CASSTSGGALELFF. Based on the CDR3 plus reference TRBV7-2 and TRBJ2-2, the full variable domain is GAGVSQSPSNKVTEKGKDVELRCDPISGHTALYWYRQSLGQGLEFLIYFQGNSAPDKSGLPSDRFSAERTGGSVSTLTIQRTQQEDSAVYLCASSTSGGALELFFGEGSRLTVL.

This clone was counted a single time. The J gene is TRBJ2-5, the V gene TRBV7-3, with D possibly TRBD2 on 5 matching bases. The ends were cut back, 5 bases at V and 7 bases at J, with 20 bases in the middle. Germline V CDR1 and CDR2: SGHTA, FQGTGA. The CDR3 length is 15 residues. This chain's CDR3 is CASSPLTISRGTQYF. As DNA, the CDR3 is TGTGCCAGCAGCCCCCTTACTATCTCTCGGGGGACCCAGTACTTC. The full variable domain, in which reference TRBV7-3 and TRBJ2-5 provide the parts outside the CDR3, is GAGVSQTPSNKVTEKGKYVELRCDPISGHTALYWYRQSLGQGPEFLIYFQGTGAADDSGLPNDRFFAVRPEGSVSTLKIQRTERGDSAVYLCASSPLTISRGTQYFGPGTRLLVL.

The chain recombines TRBV19 with TRBJ1-2; possible D gene TRBD1, 6 bases. The CDR3 sequence is 14 residues long. Germline V CDR1 and CDR2: LNHDA, SQIVND (reference sequence). Trimming removed 3 bases from V and 2 bases from J, with 10 bases in between. DNA for the CDR3: TGTGCCAGTAGTATGAGGGGACACAACTATGGCTACACCTTC. This codes for CASSMRGHNYGYTF. The full variable domain, with the rest looked up from reference TRBV19 and TRBJ1-2, is DGGITQSPKYLFRKEGQNVTLSCEQNLNHDAMYWYRQDPGQGLRLIYYSQIVNDFQKGDIAEGYSVSREKKESFPLTVTSAQKNPTAFYLCASSMRGHNYGYTFGSGTRLTVV.

This clone was observed a few times. CDR3 in amino acids: CASTKSGQGIRNEQFF. The DNA of the CDR3 is TGTGCCAGCACCAAAAGCGGACAGGGGATTAGGAATGAGCAGTTCTTC. The chain couples TRBV11-3 to TRBJ2-1, with 9 nucleotides matching TRBD1. CDR3 length: 16 amino acids. V trimming: 7 bases; J trimming: 7 bases; junction bases outside the gene matches: 14. The V gene's germline CDR1 is SGHNT and CDR2 YENEEA.

V usage is TRBV25-1 and J usage is TRBJ1-1; 10 nucleotides align to TRBD1. Trimming at V came to 1 base and at J to 5 bases, leaving 4 bases not matched to a gene. CDR3 length: 15 residues. CDR1 is MGHDK and CDR2 is SYGVNS in the germline V gene. The CDR3 reads CASSEFGQGETEAFF. The CDR3 nucleotides read TGTGCCAGCAGTGAATTTGGACAGGGGGAGACTGAAGCTTTCTTT.

This chain links TRBV19 with TRBJ1-5, with 7 bases fitting TRBD1. After removal of 5 bases from V and 4 bases from J, the junction contained 8 bases not matched to a gene. The CDR3 totals 15 residues. The V gene's germline CDR1 is LNHDA and CDR2 SQIVND (reference sequence). CDR3: CASSLNHRGNQPQHF. The CDR3 nucleotides are TGTGCCAGTAGTTTAAACCACAGGGGTAATCAGCCCCAGCATTTT.

The rearrangement joins TRBV19 to TRBJ2-1; D remains ambiguous. Germline V gene sequence: CDR1 LNHDA, CDR2 SQIVND (reference sequence). The CDR3 extends over 14 amino acids. The V gene lost 0 bases and the J gene lost 8 bases, with 11 bases spanning the gap. CDR3 region: CASSIDPRWHEQFF. The DNA of the CDR3 is TGTGCCAGTAGTATAGATCCCAGGTGGCATGAGCAGTTCTTC.